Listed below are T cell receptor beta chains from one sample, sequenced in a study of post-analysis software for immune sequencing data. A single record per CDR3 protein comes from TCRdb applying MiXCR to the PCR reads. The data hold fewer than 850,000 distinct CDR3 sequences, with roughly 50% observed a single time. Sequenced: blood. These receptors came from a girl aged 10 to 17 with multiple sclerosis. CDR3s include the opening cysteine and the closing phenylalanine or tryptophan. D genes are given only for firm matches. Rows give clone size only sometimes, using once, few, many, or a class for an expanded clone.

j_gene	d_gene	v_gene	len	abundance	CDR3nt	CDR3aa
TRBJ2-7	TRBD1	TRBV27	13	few	TGTGCCAGCCGACAGGGAAGCTCCTACGAGCAGTACTTC	CASRQGSSYEQYF
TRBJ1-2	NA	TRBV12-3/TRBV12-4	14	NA	TGTGCCAGCAGTTTGAACGGAGGGAACTATGGCTACACCTTC	CASSLNGGNYGYTF
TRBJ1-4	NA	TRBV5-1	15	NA	TGCGCCAGCAGCCGGACCGGGGAAAAAGATGAAAAACTGTTTTTT	CASSRTGEKDEKLFF
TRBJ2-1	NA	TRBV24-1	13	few	TGTGCCACCAGAGGGGCAGGGGGGTATGAGCAGTTCTTC	CATRGAGGYEQFF
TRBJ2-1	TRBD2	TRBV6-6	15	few	TGTGCCAGCAGTTACGGGCGGGAGGCCCACAATGAGCAGTTCTTC	CASSYGREAHNEQFF
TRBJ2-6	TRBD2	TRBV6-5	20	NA	TGTGCCAGCAGTTACTCGCCAAATCTAGCGGCTCTTTCTGGGGCCAACGTCCTGACTTTC	CASSYSPNLAALSGANVLTF
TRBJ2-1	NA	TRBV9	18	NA	TGTGCCAGCAGCGTAGGGTGGGGGGAACTTGGGACCTACAATGAGCAGTTCTTC	CASSVGWGELGTYNEQFF
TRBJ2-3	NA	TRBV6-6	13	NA	TGTGCCAGCAAAGAACCTAGCACAGATACGCAGTATTTT	CASKEPSTDTQYF
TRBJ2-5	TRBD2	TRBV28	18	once	TGTGCCAGCAGTTTGGGACTAGCGGGAGATGGGCTCCAAGAGACCCAGTACTTC	CASSLGLAGDGLQETQYF
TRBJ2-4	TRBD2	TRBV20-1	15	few	TGCAGTGCTAGCGGGAGCGGGGGGGCCAAAAACATTCAGTACTTC	CSASGSGGAKNIQYF
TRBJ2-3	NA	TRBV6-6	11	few	TGTGCCAGCAGTTGGACAGATACGCAGTATTTT	CASSWTDTQYF
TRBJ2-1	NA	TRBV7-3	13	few	TGTGCCAGCAGCTTAACGAACCGAAATGAGCAGTTCTTC	CASSLTNRNEQFF
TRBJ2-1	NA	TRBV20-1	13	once	TGCAGTGCCGGTGGCGGTTGGGGGCGTGAGCAGTTCTTC	CSAGGGWGREQFF
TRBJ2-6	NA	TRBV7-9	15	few	TGTGCCAGCAGCTTTCAGGGTTCCGGGGCCAACGTCCTGACTTTC	CASSFQGSGANVLTF
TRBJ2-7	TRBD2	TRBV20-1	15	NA	TGCAGTGCTAGAGATCTGAGCGGGAGCTCCTACGAGCAGTACTTC	CSARDLSGSSYEQYF
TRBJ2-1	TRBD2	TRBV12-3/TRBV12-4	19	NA	TGTGCCAGCAGTTCCGAGGGGACTAGCGGGCCAAGCTCCTACAATGAGCAGTTCTTC	CASSSEGTSGPSSYNEQFF
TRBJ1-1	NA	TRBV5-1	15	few	TGCGCCAGCAGCTCCCGGACGGAGGGGAGCACTGAAGCTTTCTTT	CASSSRTEGSTEAFF
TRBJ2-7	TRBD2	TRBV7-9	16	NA	TGTGCCAGCAGCTTAGTAGCGGGCAGGGCAGTGTACGAGCAGTACTTC	CASSLVAGRAVYEQYF
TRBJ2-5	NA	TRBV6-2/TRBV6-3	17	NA	TGTGCCAGCAGTTACTCGACTCTCAGCGGTCGGCAAGAGACCCAGTACTTC	CASSYSTLSGRQETQYF
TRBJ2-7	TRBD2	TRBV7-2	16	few	TGTGCCAGCAGCTTAGCCCTACTAGCGGGTGGCGACGAGCAGTACTTC	CASSLALLAGGDEQYF
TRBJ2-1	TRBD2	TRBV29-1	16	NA	TGCAGCGTTGATGGCGGGAGGTCATCCTTCCACAATGAGCAGTTCTTC	CSVDGGRSSFHNEQFF
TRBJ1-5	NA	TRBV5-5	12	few	TGTGCCAGCACCGACGTTAAGGGGCCCCAGCATTTT	CASTDVKGPQHF
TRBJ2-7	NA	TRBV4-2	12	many	TGTGCCAGCAGCCAAGATACTAACGAGCAGTACTTC	CASSQDTNEQYF
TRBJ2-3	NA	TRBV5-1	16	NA	TGCGCCAGCAGCCCCGGGTCATCTGGGATCACAGATACGCAGTATTTT	CASSPGSSGITDTQYF
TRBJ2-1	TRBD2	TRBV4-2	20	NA	TGTGCCAGCAGCCAACACCCGGGACTAGCGGGAGAGGGGGTCTACAATGAGCAGTTCTTC	CASSQHPGLAGEGVYNEQFF
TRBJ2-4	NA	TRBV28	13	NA	TGTGCCAGCAGTTTGGGGTTCAGTGATTGGGAGTACTTC	CASSLGFSDWEYF
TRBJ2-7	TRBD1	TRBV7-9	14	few	TGTGCCAGCAGCTCGGACAGGGCCCACCTCGAGCAGTACTTC	CASSSDRAHLEQYF
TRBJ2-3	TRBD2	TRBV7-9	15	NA	TGTGCCAGCAGCTTAGCGGGGAGGGGAGCAGATACGCAGTATTTT	CASSLAGRGADTQYF